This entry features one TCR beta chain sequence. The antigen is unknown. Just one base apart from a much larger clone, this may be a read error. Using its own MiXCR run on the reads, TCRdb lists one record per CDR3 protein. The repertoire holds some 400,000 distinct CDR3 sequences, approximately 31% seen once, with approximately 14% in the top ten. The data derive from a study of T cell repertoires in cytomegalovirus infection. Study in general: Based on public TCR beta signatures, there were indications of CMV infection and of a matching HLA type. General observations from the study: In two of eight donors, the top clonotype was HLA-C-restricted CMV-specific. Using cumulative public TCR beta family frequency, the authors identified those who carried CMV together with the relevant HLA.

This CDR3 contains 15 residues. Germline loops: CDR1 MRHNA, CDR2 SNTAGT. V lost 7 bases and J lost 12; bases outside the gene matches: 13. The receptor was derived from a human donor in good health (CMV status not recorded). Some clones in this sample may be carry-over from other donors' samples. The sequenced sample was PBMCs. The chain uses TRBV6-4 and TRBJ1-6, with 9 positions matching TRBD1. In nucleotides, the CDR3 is TGTGCCAGCATCGCCTCCGGGACAGGGAGCTTACCCCTCCACTTT. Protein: CASIASGTGSLPLHF.